This T cell receptor beta chain was documented in a study of cytomegalovirus exposure and HLA in healthy donors. Healthy bone marrow donors made up the cohort. The V gene end was trimmed by 6 bases and the J gene end by 0 bases; junction bases not matched to a gene: 22. This CDR3 region has 22 residues. Remarks on this clone: The antigen remains unidentified.

The PCR used 60 Vbeta and 13 Jbeta primers. Only in-frame clones appear in the TCRdb table, and some are missing; sequencing was by immunoSEQ multiplex PCR. The data hold roughly 100,000 clones, with 77% observed a single time. General observations from the study: An analysis done earlier found most TCR beta V segments productive about 87% or about 30% of the time. Sequences of the TCR beta chain were said to predict the HLA-A and HLA-B alleles of most subjects accurately.

The TCR comes from a male donor in good health and CMV-seropositive. The J gene is TRBJ2-7, the V gene TRBV23-1; 14 bases align to TRBD2. TRBV23-1 is marked as an open reading frame, function uncertain. Sequencing was carried out using PBMCs. This CDR3 reads CASRPVKGTSGRIPPTSYEQYF. As DNA, the CDR3 is TGCGCCAGCAGACCGGTCAAGGGGACTAGCGGGAGAATCCCTCCCACCTCCTACGAGCAGTACTTC.